The rows below give T cell receptor beta chains drawn from one sample of a study of T cell repertoires in cytomegalovirus infection. Their antigens are not known. TCRdb recomputed calls from the reads with MiXCR, one row per CDR3 protein. The sample lists more than 250,000 distinct CDR3 sequences; just under 25% were seen once. The sequenced sample was cultured PBMCs, obtained from culture after CMV antigen stimulation. These receptor sequences come from a human donor in good health (CMV status not recorded). Some clones in this sample may be carry-over from other donors' samples. The CDR3 runs from the conserved cysteine through the conserved F or W.

V	J	length	CDR3
TRBV16	TRBJ1-5	16	CASSPSTGDSNQPQHF
TRBV19	TRBJ1-5	13	CASSPDSIQPQHF
TRBV18	TRBJ2-4	15	CASSPRTGAENIQYF
TRBV4-2	TRBJ2-3	17	CASSPGGLAGGADTQYF
TRBV7-2	TRBJ1-5	16	CASSPSPRGINQPQHF
TRBV7-2	TRBJ2-7	14	CASTQDYNSYEQYF
TRBV7-8	TRBJ2-3	15	CASSNLAQSTDTQYF
TRBV5-1	TRBJ2-6	14	CASSEQGAANVLTF
TRBV7-8	TRBJ2-4	12	CASSLGADIQYF
TRBV7-2	TRBJ2-5	15	CASSGHRGFLETQYF
TRBV7-2	TRBJ2-1	15	CASSLGSEPYNEQFF
TRBV29-1	TRBJ2-3	14	CSVGGLAGGDTQYF
TRBV5-4	TRBJ2-3	16	CASSPDPGLAADTQYF
TRBV7-2	TRBJ2-3	13	CASSSGYTDTQYF
TRBV6-1	TRBJ1-1	14	CASTPPGGNTEAFF
TRBV7-2	TRBJ1-2	13	CASSLQGSDGYTF
TRBV6-1	TRBJ1-1	12	CASRQGRTEAFF
TRBV28	TRBJ2-7	15	CASSLSSGRASKQYF
TRBV12-3/TRBV12-4	TRBJ1-4	14	CASSRDSPNEKLFF
TRBV29-1	TRBJ2-3	14	CSVLTGTRVVTQYF
TRBV12-3/TRBV12-4	TRBJ1-2	14	CASRTRGASYGYTF
TRBV5-1	TRBJ1-1	14	CASRKHREDTEASF
TRBV12-3/TRBV12-4	TRBJ2-1	20	CASSAYGTSGSLGSYNEQFF
TRBV7-2	TRBJ2-5	17	CASSSQGGSGGQETQYF
TRBV6-2/TRBV6-3	TRBJ2-1	18	CASSYFRTGTGGMYEQFF
TRBV30	TRBJ2-5	12	CAWNTGLETQYF
TRBV4-1	TRBJ2-1	16	CASSQGQSLSYNEQFF
TRBV20-1	TRBJ1-1	13	CSAGGLLNTEAFF
TRBV18	TRBJ2-1	15	CASSPPAGGLHEQFF
TRBV30	TRBJ1-5	13	CAWSVGPGQPQHF
TRBV6-6	TRBJ2-1	19	CASSDTYGNSWETYNEQFF
TRBV7-3	TRBJ2-1	13	CASSLSPLNEQFF
TRBV7-2	TRBJ2-1	15	CASSLGAGGPNEQFF
TRBV7-9	TRBJ2-3	13	CASSKTGTDTQYF
TRBV24-1	TRBJ2-5	16	CATSERTSGVQETQYF
TRBV7-3	TRBJ2-2	16	CASSASNLAITGELFF
TRBV12-3/TRBV12-4	TRBJ2-1	16	CASSSLAGGGTWEQFF
TRBV27	TRBJ2-1	14	CASRLAGGSNEQFF
TRBV19	TRBJ2-3	17	CASSMGTAGGPIDTQYF
TRBV7-9	TRBJ1-1	15	CASSLQGLSNTEAFF
TRBV12-3/TRBV12-4	TRBJ2-3	14	CASRGQLFTDTQYF
TRBV19	TRBJ2-7	15	CASSIDGTEPYEQYF
TRBV12-3/TRBV12-4	TRBJ2-1	13	CASITHEDNEQFF
TRBV7-2	TRBJ2-1	19	CASSPTSGRDQSSYNEQFF
TRBV11-1	TRBJ1-1	13	CASSLNPNTEAFF
TRBV4-1	TRBJ2-1	17	CASSQVPSGSSYNEQFF
TRBV27	TRBJ1-2	13	CASSSQGPYGYTF
TRBV7-9	TRBJ2-3	17	CVSSAGTGTSGADTQYF